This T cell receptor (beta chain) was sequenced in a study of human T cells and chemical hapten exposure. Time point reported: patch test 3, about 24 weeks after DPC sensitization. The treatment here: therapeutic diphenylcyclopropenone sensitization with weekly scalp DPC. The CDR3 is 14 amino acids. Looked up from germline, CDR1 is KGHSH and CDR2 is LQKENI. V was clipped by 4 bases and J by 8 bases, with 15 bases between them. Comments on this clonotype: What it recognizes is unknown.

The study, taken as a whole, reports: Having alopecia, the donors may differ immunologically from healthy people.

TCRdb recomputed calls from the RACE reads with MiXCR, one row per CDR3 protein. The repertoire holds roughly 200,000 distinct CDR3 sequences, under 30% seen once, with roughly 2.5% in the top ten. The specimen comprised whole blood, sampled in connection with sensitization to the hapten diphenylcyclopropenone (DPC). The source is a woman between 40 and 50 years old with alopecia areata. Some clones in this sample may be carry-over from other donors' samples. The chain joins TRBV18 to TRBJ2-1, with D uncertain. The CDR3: CASSRGWFGDEQFF. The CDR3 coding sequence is TGTGCCAGCTCACGGGGTTGGTTCGGCGATGAGCAGTTCTTC. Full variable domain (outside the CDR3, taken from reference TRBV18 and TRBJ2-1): NAGVMQNPRHLVRRRGQEARLRCSPMKGHSHVYWYRQLPEEGLKFMVYLQKENIIDESGMPKERFSAEFPKEGPSILRIQQVVRGDSAAYFCASSRGWFGDEQFFGPGTRLTVL.